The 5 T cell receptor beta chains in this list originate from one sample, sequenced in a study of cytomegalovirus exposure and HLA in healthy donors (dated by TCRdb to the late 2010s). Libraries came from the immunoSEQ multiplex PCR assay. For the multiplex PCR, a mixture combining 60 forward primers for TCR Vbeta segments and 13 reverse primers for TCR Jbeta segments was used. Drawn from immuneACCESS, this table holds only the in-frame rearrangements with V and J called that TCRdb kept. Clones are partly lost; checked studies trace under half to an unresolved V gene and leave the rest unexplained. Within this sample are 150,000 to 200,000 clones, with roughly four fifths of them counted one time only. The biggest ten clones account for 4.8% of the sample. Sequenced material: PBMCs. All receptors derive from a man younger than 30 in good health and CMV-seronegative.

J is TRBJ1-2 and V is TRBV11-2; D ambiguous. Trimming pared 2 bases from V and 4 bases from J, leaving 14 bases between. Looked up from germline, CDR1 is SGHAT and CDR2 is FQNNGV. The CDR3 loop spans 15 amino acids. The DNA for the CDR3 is TGTGCCAGCAGCTTAAACAGATTATCTTCCTATGGCTACACCTTC. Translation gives CASSLNRLSSYGYTF.

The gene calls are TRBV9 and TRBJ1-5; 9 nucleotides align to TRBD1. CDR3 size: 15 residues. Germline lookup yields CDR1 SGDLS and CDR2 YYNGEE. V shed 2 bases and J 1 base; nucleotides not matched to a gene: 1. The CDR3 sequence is CASSVGQGSNQPQHF. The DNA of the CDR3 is TGTGCCAGCAGCGTCGGACAGGGGAGCAATCAGCCCCAGCATTTT.

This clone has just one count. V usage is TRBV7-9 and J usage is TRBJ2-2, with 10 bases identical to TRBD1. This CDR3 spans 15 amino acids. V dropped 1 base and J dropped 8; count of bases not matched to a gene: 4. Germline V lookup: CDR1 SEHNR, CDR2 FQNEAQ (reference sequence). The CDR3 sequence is CASSLGQGARGELFF. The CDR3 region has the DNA TGTGCCAGCAGCTTAGGACAGGGGGCGCGAGGGGAGCTGTTTTTT. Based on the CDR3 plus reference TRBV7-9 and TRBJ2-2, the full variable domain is DTGVSQNPRHKITKRGQNVTFRCDPISEHNRLYWYRQTLGQGPEFLTYFQNEAQLEKSRLLSDRFSAERPKGSFSTLEIQRTEQGDSAMYLCASSLGQGARGELFFGEGSRLTVL.

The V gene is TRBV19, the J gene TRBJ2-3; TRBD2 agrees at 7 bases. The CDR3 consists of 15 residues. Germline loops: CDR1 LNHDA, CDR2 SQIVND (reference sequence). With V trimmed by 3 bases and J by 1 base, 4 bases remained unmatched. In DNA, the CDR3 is TGTGCCAGTAGTATGGCTAGCGGAGGCACAGATACGCAGTATTTT. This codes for CASSMASGGTDTQYF.

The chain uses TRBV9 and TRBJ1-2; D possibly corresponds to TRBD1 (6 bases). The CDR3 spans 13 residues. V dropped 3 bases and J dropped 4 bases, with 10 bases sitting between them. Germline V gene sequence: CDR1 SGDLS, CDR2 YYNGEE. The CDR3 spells CASSGTAFYGYTF. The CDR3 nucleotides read TGTGCCAGCAGCGGGACAGCGTTCTATGGCTACACCTTC.